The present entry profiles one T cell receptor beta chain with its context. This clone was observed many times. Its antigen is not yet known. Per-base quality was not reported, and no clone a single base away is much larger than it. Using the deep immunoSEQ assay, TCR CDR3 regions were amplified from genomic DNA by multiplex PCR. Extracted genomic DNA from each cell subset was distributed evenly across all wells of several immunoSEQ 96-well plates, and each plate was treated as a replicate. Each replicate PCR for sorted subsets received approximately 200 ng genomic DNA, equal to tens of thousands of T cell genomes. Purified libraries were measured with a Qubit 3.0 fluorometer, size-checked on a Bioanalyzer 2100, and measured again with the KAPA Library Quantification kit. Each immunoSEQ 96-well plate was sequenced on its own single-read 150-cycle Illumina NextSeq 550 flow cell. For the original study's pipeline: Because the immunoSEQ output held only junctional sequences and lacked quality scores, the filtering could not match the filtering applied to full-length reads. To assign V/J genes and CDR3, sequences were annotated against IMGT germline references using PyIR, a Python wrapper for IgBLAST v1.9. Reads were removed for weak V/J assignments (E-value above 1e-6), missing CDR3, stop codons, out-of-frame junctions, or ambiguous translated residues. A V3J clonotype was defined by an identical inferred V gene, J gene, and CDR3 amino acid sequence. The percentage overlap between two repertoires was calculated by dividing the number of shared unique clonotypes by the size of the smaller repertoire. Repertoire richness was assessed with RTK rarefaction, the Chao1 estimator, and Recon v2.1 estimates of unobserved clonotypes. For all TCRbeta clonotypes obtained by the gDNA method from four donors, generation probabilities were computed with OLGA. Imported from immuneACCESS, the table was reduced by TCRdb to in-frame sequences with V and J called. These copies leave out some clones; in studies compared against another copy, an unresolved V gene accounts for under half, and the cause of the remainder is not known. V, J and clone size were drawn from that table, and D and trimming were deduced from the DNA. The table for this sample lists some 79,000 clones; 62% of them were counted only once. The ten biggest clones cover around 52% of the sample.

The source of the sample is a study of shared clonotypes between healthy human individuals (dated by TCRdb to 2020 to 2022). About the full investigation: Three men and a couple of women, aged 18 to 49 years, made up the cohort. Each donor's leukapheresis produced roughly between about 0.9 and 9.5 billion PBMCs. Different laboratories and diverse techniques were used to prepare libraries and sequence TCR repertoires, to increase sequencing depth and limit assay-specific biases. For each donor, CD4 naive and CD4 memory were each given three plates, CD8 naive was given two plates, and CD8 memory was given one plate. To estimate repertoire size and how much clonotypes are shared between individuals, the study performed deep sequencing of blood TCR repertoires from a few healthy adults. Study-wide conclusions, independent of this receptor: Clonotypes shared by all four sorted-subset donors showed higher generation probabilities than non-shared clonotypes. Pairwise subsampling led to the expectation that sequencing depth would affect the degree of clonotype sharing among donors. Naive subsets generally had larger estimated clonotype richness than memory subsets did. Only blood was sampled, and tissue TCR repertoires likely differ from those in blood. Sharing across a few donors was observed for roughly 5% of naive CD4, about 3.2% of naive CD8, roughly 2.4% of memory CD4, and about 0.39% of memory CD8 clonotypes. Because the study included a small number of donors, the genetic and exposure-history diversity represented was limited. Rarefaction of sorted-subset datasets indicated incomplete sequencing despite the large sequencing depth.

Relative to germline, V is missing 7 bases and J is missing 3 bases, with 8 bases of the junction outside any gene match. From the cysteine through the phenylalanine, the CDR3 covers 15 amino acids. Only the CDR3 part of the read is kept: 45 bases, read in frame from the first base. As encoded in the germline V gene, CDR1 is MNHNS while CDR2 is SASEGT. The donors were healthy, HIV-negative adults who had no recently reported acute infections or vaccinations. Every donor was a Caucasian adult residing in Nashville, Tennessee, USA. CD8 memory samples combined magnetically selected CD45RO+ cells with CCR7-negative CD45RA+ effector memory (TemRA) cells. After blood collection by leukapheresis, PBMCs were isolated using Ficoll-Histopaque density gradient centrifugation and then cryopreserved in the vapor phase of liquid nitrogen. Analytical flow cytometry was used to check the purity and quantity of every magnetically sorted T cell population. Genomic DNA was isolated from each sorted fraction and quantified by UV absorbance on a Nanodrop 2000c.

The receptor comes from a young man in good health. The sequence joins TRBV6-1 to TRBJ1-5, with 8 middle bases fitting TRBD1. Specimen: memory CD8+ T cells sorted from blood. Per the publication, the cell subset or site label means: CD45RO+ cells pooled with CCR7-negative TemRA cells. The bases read TGTGCCAGCACCCCGACAGGGGAACACAATCAGCCCCAGCATTTT. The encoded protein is CASTPTGEHNQPQHF.